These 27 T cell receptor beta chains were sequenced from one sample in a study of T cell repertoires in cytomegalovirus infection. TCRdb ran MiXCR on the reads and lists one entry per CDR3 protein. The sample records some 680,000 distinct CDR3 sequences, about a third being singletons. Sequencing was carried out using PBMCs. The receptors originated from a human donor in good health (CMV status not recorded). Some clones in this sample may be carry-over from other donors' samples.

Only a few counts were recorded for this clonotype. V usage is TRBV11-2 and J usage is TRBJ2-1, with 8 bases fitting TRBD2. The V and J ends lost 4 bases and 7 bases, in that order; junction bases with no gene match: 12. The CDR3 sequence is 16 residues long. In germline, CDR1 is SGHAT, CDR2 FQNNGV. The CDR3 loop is CASSSTKIAGKNEQFF. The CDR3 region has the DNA TGTGCCAGCAGCTCAACTAAAATAGCGGGGAAGAATGAGCAGTTCTTC.

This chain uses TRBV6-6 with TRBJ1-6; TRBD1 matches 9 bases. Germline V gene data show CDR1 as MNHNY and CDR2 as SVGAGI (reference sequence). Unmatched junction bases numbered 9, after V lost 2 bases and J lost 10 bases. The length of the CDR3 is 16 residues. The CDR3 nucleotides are TGTGCCAGCAGTTACGGAACGACAGGGGGAAAATCACCCCTCCACTTT. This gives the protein CASSYGTTGGKSPLHF.

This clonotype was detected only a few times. CDR3 in amino acids: CASSPRGTSGSRELFF. In DNA form, the CDR3 reads TGTGCCAGCAGCCCTCGAGGGACTAGCGGGAGTCGGGAGCTGTTTTTT. The J gene is TRBJ2-2, the V gene TRBV14; 14 bases map to TRBD2. V shed 4 bases, J shed 9 bases, and the junction held 7 bases outside the gene matches. The germline CDR1 and CDR2 sequences are SGHDN and FVKESK. This CDR3 has 16 amino acids.

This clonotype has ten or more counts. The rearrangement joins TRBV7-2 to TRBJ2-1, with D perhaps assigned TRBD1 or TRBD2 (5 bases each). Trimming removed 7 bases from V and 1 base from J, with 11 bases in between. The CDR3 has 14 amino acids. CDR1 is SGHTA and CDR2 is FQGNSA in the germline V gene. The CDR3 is CASMGTDSYNEQFF. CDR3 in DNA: TGTGCCAGCATGGGGACGGATTCCTACAATGAGCAGTTCTTC.

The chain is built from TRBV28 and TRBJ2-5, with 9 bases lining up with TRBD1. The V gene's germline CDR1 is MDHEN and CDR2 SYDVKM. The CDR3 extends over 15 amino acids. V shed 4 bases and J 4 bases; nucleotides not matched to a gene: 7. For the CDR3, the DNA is TGTGCCAGCAGTTCCGGGACAGGGTGGGGAGAGACCCAGTACTTC. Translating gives CASSSGTGWGETQYF.

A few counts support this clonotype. CDR3 DNA sequence: TGTGCCAGCAGCCTTCACAGGGTTTGGGGTGCAACTAATGAAAAACTGTTTTTT. This gives the protein CASSLHRVWGATNEKLFF. The J gene is TRBJ1-4, the V gene TRBV3-1, with a weak D call TRBD1 (6 bases). The germline CDR1 and CDR2 sequences are LGHDT and YNNKEL (reference sequence). V was pared by 4 bases and J by 0 bases, with 18 bases between. The CDR3 consists of 18 residues.

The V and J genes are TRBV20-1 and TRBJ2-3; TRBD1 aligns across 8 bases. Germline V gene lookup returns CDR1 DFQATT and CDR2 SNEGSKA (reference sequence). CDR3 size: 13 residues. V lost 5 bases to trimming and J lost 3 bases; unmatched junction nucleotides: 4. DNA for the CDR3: TGCAGTGCTTCTCACAGGGGGACAGATACGCAGTATTTT. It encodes CSASHRGTDTQYF.

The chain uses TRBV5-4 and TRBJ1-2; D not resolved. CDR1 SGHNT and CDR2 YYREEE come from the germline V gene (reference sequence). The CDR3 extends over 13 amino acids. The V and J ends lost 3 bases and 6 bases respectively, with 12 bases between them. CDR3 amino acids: CASSSRPDHGYTF. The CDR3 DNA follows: TGTGCCAGCAGCTCACGTCCGGACCATGGCTACACCTTC. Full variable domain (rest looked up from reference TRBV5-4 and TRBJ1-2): ETGVTQSPTHLIKTRGQQVTLRCSSQSGHNTVSWYQQALGQGPQFIFQYYREEENGRGNFPPRFSGLQFPNYSSELNVNALELDDSALYLCASSSRPDHGYTFGSGTRLTVV.

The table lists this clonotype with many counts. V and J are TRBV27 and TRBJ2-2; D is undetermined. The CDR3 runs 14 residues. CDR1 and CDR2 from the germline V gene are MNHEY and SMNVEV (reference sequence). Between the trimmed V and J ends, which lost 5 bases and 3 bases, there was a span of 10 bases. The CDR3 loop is CASSLYRDTGELFF. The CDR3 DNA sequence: TGTGCCAGCAGTCTCTACCGAGACACCGGGGAGCTGTTTTTT.

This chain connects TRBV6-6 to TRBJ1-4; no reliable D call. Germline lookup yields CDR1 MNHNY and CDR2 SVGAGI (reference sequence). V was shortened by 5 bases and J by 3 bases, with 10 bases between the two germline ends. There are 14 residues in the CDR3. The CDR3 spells CASSTGSANEKLFF. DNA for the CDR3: TGTGCCAGCAGTACCGGATCGGCTAATGAAAAACTGTTTTTT.

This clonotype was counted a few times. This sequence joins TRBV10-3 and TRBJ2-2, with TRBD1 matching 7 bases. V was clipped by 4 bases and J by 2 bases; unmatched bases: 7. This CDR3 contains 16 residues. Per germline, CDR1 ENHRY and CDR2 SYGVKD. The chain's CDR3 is CAISVGTDPNTGELFF. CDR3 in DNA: TGTGCCATCAGTGTTGGGACAGATCCTAACACCGGGGAGCTGTTTTTT.

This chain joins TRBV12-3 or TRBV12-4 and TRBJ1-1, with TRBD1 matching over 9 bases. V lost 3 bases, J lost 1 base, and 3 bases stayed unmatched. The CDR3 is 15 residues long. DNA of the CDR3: TGTGCCAGCAGTTTTGGGGGACAGGGGAACACTGAAGCTTTCTTT. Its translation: CASSFGGQGNTEAFF.

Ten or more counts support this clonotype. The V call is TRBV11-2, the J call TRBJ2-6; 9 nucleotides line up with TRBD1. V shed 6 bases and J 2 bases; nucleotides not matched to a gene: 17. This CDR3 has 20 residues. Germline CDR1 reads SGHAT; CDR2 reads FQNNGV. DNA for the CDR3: TGTGCCAGCAGTCCAAGATTGCCTGTACAGGGGGCTGCTGGGGCCAACGTCCTGACTTTC. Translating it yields CASSPRLPVQGAAGANVLTF.

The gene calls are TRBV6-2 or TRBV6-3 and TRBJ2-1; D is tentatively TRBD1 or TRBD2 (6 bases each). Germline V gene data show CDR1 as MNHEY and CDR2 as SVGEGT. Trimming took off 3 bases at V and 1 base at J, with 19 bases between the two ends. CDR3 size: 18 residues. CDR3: CASSYFMEGGRSYNEQFF. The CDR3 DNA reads TGTGCCAGCAGTTATTTCATGGAGGGGGGCCGATCCTACAATGAGCAGTTCTTC.

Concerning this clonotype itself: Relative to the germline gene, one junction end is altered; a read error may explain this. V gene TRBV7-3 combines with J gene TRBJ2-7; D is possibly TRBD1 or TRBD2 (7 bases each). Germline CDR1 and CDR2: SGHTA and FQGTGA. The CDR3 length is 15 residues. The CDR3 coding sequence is TGTGCCAGTAGCTTAAGGGGGAGGGGGCGCGGCGAGCAGTACTTC. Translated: CASSLRGRGRGEQYF.

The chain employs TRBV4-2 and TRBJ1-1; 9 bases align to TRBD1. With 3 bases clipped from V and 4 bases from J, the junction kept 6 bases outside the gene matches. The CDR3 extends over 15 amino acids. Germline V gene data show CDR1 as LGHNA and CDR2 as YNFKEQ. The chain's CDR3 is CASSQGTGWGTEAFF. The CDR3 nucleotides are TGTGCCAGCAGCCAGGGGACAGGGTGGGGCACTGAAGCTTTCTTT.

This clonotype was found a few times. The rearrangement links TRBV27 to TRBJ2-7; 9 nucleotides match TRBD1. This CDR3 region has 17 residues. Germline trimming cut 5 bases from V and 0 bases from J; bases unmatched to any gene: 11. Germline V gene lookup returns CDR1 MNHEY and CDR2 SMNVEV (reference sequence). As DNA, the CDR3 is TGTGCCAGCAGTGGGGGGCCGGGACAGGGATACTCCTACGAGCAGTACTTC. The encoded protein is CASSGGPGQGYSYEQYF.

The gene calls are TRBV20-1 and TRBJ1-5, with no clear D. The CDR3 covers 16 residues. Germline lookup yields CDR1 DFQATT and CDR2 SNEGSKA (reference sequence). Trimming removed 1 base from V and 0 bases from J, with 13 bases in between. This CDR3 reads CSARVQTDYSNQPQHF. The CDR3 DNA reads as TGCAGTGCTAGAGTACAAACGGATTATAGCAATCAGCCCCAGCATTTT.

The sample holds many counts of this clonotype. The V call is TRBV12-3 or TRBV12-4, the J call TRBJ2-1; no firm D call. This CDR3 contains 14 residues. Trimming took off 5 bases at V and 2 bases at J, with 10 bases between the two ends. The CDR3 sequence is CASSPWTAYNEQFF. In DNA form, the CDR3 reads TGTGCCAGCAGTCCCTGGACCGCCTACAATGAGCAGTTCTTC.

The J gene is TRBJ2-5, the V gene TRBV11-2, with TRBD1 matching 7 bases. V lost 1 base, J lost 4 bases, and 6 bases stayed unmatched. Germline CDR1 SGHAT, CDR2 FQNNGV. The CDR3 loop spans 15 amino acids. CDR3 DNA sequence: TGTGCCAGCAGCTTAGCGCAGGGGGATGGAGAGACCCAGTACTTC. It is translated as CASSLAQGDGETQYF.

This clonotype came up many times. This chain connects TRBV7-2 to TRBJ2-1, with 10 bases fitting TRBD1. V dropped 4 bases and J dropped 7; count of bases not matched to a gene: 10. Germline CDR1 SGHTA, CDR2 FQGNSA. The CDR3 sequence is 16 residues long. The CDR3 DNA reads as TGTGCCAGCAGCTCCTCCGGGACAGGGGTGGGAAATGAGCAGTTCTTC. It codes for CASSSSGTGVGNEQFF.

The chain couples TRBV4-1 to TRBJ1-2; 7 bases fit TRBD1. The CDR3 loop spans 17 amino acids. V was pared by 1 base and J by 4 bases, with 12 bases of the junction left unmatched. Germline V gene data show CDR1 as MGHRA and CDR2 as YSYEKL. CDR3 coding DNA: TGCGCCAGCAGCCAAGTCCCTGACAGGGTGCCCCTCTATGGCTACACCTTC. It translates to CASSQVPDRVPLYGYTF.

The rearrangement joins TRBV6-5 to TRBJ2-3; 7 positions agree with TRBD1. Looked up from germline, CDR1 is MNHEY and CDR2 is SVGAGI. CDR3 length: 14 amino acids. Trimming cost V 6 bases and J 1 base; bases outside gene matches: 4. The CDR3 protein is CASRYGTGTDTQYF. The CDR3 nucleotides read TGTGCCAGCAGGTACGGGACAGGCACAGATACGCAGTATTTT.

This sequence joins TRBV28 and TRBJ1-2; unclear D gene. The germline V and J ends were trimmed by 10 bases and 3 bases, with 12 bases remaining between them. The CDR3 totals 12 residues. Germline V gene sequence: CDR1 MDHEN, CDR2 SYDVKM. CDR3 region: CATLAVYYGYTF. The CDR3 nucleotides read TGTGCCACCTTGGCAGTCTACTATGGCTACACCTTC.

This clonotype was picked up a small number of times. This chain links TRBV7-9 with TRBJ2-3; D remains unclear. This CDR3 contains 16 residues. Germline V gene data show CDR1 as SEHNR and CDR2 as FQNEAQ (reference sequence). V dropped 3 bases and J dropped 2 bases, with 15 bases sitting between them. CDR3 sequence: CASSFPLSVPTDTQYF. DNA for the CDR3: TGTGCCAGCAGCTTCCCCCTGAGCGTACCCACAGATACGCAGTATTTT. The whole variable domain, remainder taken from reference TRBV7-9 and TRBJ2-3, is DTGVSQNPRHKITKRGQNVTFRCDPISEHNRLYWYRQTLGQGPEFLTYFQNEAQLEKSRLLSDRFSAERPKGSFSTLEIQRTEQGDSAMYLCASSFPLSVPTDTQYFGPGTRLTVL.

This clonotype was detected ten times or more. In DNA, the CDR3 is TGTGCCAGCAGCTTAGGGGCCGAGTTCCTTACGCAGTATTTT. Translated, it gives CASSLGAEFLTQYF. The rearrangement uses TRBV7-2 and TRBJ2-3; D gene unclear. V dropped 1 base and J dropped 8 bases, with 13 bases sitting between them. The CDR3 runs 14 residues. CDR1 and CDR2 (germline): SGHTA, FQGNSA.

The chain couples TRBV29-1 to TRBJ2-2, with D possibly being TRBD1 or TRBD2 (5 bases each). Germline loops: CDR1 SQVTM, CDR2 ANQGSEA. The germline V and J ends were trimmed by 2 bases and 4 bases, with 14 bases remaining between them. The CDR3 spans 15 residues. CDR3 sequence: CSVERGLRGTGELFF. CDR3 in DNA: TGCAGCGTTGAAAGGGGCCTCCGGGGCACCGGGGAGCTGTTTTTT.